Listed below are T cell receptor beta chains from one sample, sequenced in a study of T cell repertoires in cytomegalovirus infection. Antigens of these TCRs are unknown. TCRdb ran MiXCR on the reads and lists one entry per CDR3 protein. The data contain approximately 1,000,000 distinct CDR3 sequences, around 30% of them singletons. Sequencing was performed on cultured CD8+ T cells from PBMCs, taken from culture after CMV antigen stimulation. The source is a human donor in good health (CMV status not recorded). Some clones in this sample may be carry-over from other donors' samples. CDR3s include the opening cysteine and the closing phenylalanine or tryptophan. D genes are given only for firm matches. The size field is filled for only some rows; it gives once, few, many or a size class.

TRBV5-4	.	TRBJ2-5	.	CASSYYGETQYF	TGTGCCAGCAGTTATTACGGGGAGACCCAGTACTTC
TRBV19	.	TRBJ1-2	.	CATPGLPYGYTF	TGTGCCACTCCGGGGCTCCCCTATGGCTACACCTTC
TRBV5-1	.	TRBJ2-7	.	CASSHGTTDEQYF	TGCGCCAGCAGCCACGGGACAACCGACGAGCAGTACTTC
TRBV7-6	many	TRBJ2-2	TRBD2	CASSLSGTSTTGELFF	TGTGCCAGCAGCCTATCCGGGACTAGCACCACCGGGGAGCTGTTTTTT
TRBV19	many	TRBJ1-1	.	CASSISGGEVTEAFF	TGTGCCAGTAGTATCTCCGGCGGGGAGGTAACTGAAGCTTTCTTT
TRBV28	many	TRBJ2-7	TRBD1	CASSWTGASYEQYF	TGTGCCAGCAGTTGGACAGGGGCCTCCTACGAGCAGTACTTC
TRBV6-6	.	TRBJ1-6	TRBD1	CASSYLGDRPNSPLHF	TGTGCCAGCAGTTACTTGGGGGACAGGCCGAATTCACCCCTCCACTTT
TRBV7-2	many	TRBJ1-5	TRBD1	CASSLAPDRNQPQHF	TGTGCCAGCAGCTTAGCCCCGGACAGGAATCAGCCCCAGCATTTT
TRBV7-6	many	TRBJ2-1	TRBD2	CASSFRLAGTYNEQFF	TGTGCCAGCAGCTTTCGACTAGCGGGAACCTACAATGAGCAGTTCTTC
TRBV7-9	.	TRBJ2-2	TRBD1	CASSHRDRLNTGELFF	TGTGCCAGCAGCCATCGGGACAGACTAAACACCGGGGAGCTGTTTTTT
TRBV20-1	.	TRBJ1-6	.	CSARDTNKLYNNSPLHF	TGCAGTGCTAGAGACACGAACAAGCTATACAATAATTCACCCCTCCACTTT
TRBV7-6	.	TRBJ2-1	TRBD1	CASSETSDRGWGNEQFF	TGTGCCAGCAGCGAAACCTCCGACAGGGGCTGGGGCAATGAGCAGTTCTTC
TRBV27	.	TRBJ2-3	TRBD2	CASSLPSGAPGDTQYF	TGTGCCAGCAGTTTGCCTAGCGGGGCCCCTGGGGATACGCAGTATTTT
TRBV15	.	TRBJ1-2	.	CATSRDSSLYGYTF	TGTGCCACCAGCAGAGATAGTTCCCTCTATGGCTACACCTTC
TRBV4-1	few	TRBJ2-2	.	CASSQVRVRELFF	TGCGCCAGCAGCCAAGTCAGGGTCAGGGAGCTGTTTTTT
TRBV20-1	.	TRBJ2-1	TRBD2	CSAKGLAGDYNEQFF	TGCAGTGCTAAAGGACTAGCGGGCGATTACAATGAGCAGTTCTTC
TRBV7-6	.	TRBJ2-5	.	CASSPDPLQETQYF	TGTGCCAGCAGCCCAGACCCTTTACAAGAGACCCAGTACTTC
TRBV28	.	TRBJ1-1	.	CASSSPYRDTEAFF	TGTGCCAGCAGTTCCCCCTACAGGGACACTGAAGCTTTCTTT
TRBV28	.	TRBJ2-5	.	CASSPRWPQETQYF	TGTGCCAGCAGTCCGCGGTGGCCCCAAGAGACCCAGTACTTC
TRBV15	.	TRBJ2-3	.	CATSRGSGANTDTQYF	TGTGCCACCAGCAGAGGCTCAGGGGCCAACACAGATACGCAGTATTTT
TRBV10-3	.	TRBJ2-5	.	CAISESGGSETQYF	TGTGCCATCAGTGAGTCGGGGGGTAGTGAGACCCAGTACTTC
TRBV5-1	.	TRBJ2-2	TRBD1	CASSSDRGRHGELFF	TGCGCCAGCAGCTCCGACAGGGGGCGGCACGGGGAGCTGTTTTTT
TRBV14	few	TRBJ1-2	.	CASSQLGANYGYTF	TGTGCCAGCAGCCAACTGGGGGCTAACTATGGCTACACCTTC
TRBV6-2/TRBV6-3	few	TRBJ2-5	.	CASYGTGETQYF	TGTGCCAGCTACGGCACGGGGGAGACCCAGTACTTC
TRBV27	few	TRBJ1-1	.	CASSLGRVNYYTEAFF	TGTGCCAGCAGTTTAGGCAGAGTAAACTATTACACTGAAGCTTTCTTT
TRBV5-1	.	TRBJ2-1	.	CASSYRPQDADNEQFF	TGCGCCAGCAGCTACCGACCCCAGGACGCCGACAATGAGCAGTTCTTC
TRBV6-1	.	TRBJ1-6	TRBD1	CASSVLILDREGSPLHF	TGTGCCAGCAGTGTACTGATCCTGGACAGGGAGGGTTCACCCCTCCACTTT
TRBV6-2/TRBV6-3	few	TRBJ2-1	TRBD2	CASSYSITGSGGYEQFF	TGTGCCAGCAGTTACTCGATCACCGGCAGCGGGGGTTATGAGCAGTTCTTC
TRBV28	.	TRBJ1-1	TRBD1	CASNFMTGLGGGTEAFF	TGTGCCAGCAACTTTATGACAGGGCTGGGAGGGGGCACTGAAGCTTTCTTT
TRBV7-9	.	TRBJ1-2	.	CATPGEGPHVYGNTF	TGTGCCACCCCAGGGGAGGGACCCCATGTTTATGGCAACACCTTC
TRBV24-1	few	TRBJ2-1	.	CATSDTQGGDSYNEQFF	TGTGCCACCAGTGACACACAGGGGGGGGACTCCTACAATGAGCAGTTCTTC
TRBV19	.	TRBJ1-5	TRBD1	CASLDRGLGNQPQHF	TGTGCCAGTCTAGACAGGGGGCTTGGCAATCAGCCCCAGCATTTT
TRBV19	many	TRBJ1-5	.	CASSSRGNQPQHF	TGTGCCAGTAGTAGCCGGGGCAATCAGCCCCAGCATTTT
TRBV3-1	.	TRBJ1-6	.	CASSHAGYSPLHF	TGTGCCAGCAGCCACGCAGGGTATTCACCCCTCCACTTT
TRBV20-1	few	TRBJ2-7	TRBD2	CSARSSGVSYEQYF	TGCAGTGCTAGATCTAGCGGCGTATCCTACGAGCAGTACTTC
TRBV7-9	.	TRBJ2-1	.	CASSLRTTSYNEQFF	TGTGCCAGCAGCTTAAGGACTACCTCCTACAATGAGCAGTTCTTC
TRBV20-1	many	TRBJ2-3	TRBD2	CSARDSSGGVGDTQYF	TGCAGTGCTAGAGATAGTAGCGGGGGGGTAGGAGATACGCAGTATTTT
TRBV19	once	TRBJ2-1	.	CAGRTVNEQFF	TGTGCCGGTAGGACCGTAAATGAGCAGTTCTTC
TRBV7-9	once	TRBJ2-1	.	CASTPLGPREQFF	TGTGCCAGCACCCCCTTGGGCCCGAGGGAGCAGTTCTTC
TRBV28	.	TRBJ1-2	.	CASENRKGVPLRSYTF	TGTGCCAGCGAGAATAGAAAAGGGGTGCCCCTTCGAAGCTACACCTTC
TRBV6-2/TRBV6-3	.	TRBJ1-4	.	CASTQLETEKLFF	TGTGCCAGCACCCAATTGGAAACCGAAAAACTGTTTTTT
TRBV7-9	.	TRBJ1-2	TRBD1	CASSLAGGVDGYTF	TGTGCCAGCAGCTTAGCAGGGGGCGTTGATGGCTACACCTTC
TRBV7-4	.	TRBJ2-7	.	CASSLALGKDDEQYF	TGTGCCAGCAGCTTAGCCTTGGGGAAGGACGACGAGCAGTACTTC
TRBV11-2	.	TRBJ2-3	TRBD1	CASSFIRGRTDTQYF	TGTGCCAGCAGCTTCATCAGGGGGCGAACAGATACGCAGTATTTT
TRBV7-2	many	TRBJ2-2	.	CASSLKATGELFF	TGTGCCAGCAGCTTAAAGGCAACCGGGGAGCTGTTTTTT
TRBV27	.	TRBJ1-5	.	CASSNRQQPQHF	TGTGCCAGCAGTAATAGACAGCAGCCCCAGCATTTT